This is a list of T cell receptor beta chains from one sample in a study of OX40 agonist ivuxolimab in advanced cancers. Only in-frame clones appear in the TCRdb table, and some are missing; sequencing was by immunoSEQ multiplex PCR. This table has roughly 40,000 clones, roughly 90% appearing once. The source was CD4+ or CD8+ T cells sorted from blood, collected in a trial of the OX40 agonist ivuxolimab. These receptor sequences come from an adult with an advanced solid tumor such as melanoma, head and neck, liver or kidney cancer. The CDR3 runs from the conserved cysteine through the conserved F or W. Fields, in order: CDR3 DNA, CDR3 protein, D gene, clone size, J gene, V gene. A D gene is named only where the DNA matches it firmly. Not all rows give a size; the values are once, few, many and, for expanded clones, a class.

TGTGCCTGGTGGGCCCCTAGACTAGCGGGAGGCGGCGATGAGCAGTTCTTC,CAWWAPRLAGGGDEQFF,TRBD2,.,TRBJ2-1,TRBV30
TGCGCCAGCAGTGAATCAGTATTGACCGGGGAGCTGTTTTTT,CASSESVLTGELFF,.,.,TRBJ2-2,TRBV10-1
TGTGCCAGCAGTTTAAAAGAGGGTCACGAGCAGTACTTC,CASSLKEGHEQYF,.,.,TRBJ2-7,TRBV27
TGTGCCAGCAGTACACAGGGTTTGAACACTGAAGCTTTCTTT,CASSTQGLNTEAFF,.,.,TRBJ1-1,TRBV6-1
TGTGCCAGCAGTGCGCATGAAAAACTGTTTTTT,CASSAHEKLFF,.,.,TRBJ1-4,TRBV2
TGTGCCAGCAGCGACGGGACAACTCGAGGCCAAGAGACCCAGTACTTC,CASSDGTTRGQETQYF,.,.,TRBJ2-5,TRBV7-6
TGTGCCAGCAGCTTAAATCGCGCGGTCTACGAGCAGTACTTC,CASSLNRAVYEQYF,.,.,TRBJ2-7,TRBV13
TGTGCCAGCAGCGTAGGAATGGGACCGGGGGCGGAGAGCTCTGGAAACACCATATATTTT,CASSVGMGPGAESSGNTIYF,.,.,TRBJ1-3,TRBV9
TGTGCCAGCAGTGCGGGGACAGGGGCTGATGAGGGTGCTAGCGGGGAGCTGTTTTTT,CASSAGTGADEGASGELFF,TRBD1,.,TRBJ2-2,TRBV2
TGTGCCAGCAGTTACGGCACAGTCCCCCCCTACGAGCAGTACTTC,CASSYGTVPPYEQYF,.,.,TRBJ2-7,TRBV6-5
TGCGCCAGCAGCTACACAGGGATCCAAGAGACCCAGTACTTC,CASSYTGIQETQYF,.,few,TRBJ2-5,TRBV10-2
TGCAGCGTTGACGCCAGGGGGCCTAGAAACACCATATATTTT,CSVDARGPRNTIYF,TRBD1,.,TRBJ1-3,TRBV29-1
TGTGCCAGCAGCCAATTTGGGCGGTGGGAGCTGTTTTTT,CASSQFGRWELFF,.,once,TRBJ2-2,TRBV27
TGTGCCAGCAGACTGAACAATGAGCAGTTCTTC,CASRLNNEQFF,.,.,TRBJ2-1,TRBV7-9
TGTGCCAGCAGAGCCGGGACAGGGGATCTAGGAAACACCATATATTTT,CASRAGTGDLGNTIYF,TRBD1,.,TRBJ1-3,TRBV5-4